This T cell receptor beta chain was found in a study of molecular identifiers for immune sequencing clone quantification. Study in general: RNA from 20,000 or 100,000 naive CD8 cells was split five ways in replicates, with four sequenced. Study-level results: For effector cells, clones above 20 RNA copies held over 97% of molecules; for naive cells, under 1%.

TCRdb used MiXCR to reprocess the PCR reads, holding one entry per CDR3 protein. The top ten clones hold under 0.8% of a sample with 460,000 or so distinct CDR3 sequences, less than 30% of them seen once. The ends were cut back, 5 bases at V and 7 bases at J, with 6 bases in the middle. The CDR3 is 11 amino acids. Germline loops: CDR1 SGHKS, CDR2 YYEKEE (reference sequence). Libraries for naive CD8 T cells, which were made from approximately 22,000 to 940,000 sorted cells, drew on 10%, 30% or 50% of the RNA. This clonotype has a count of ten or more. Its matching antigen is unknown. The chain employs TRBV5-5 and TRBJ2-2, with a weak D call TRBD2 (5 bases). This TCR was sampled from a human donor in good health. Some libraries in this study had Jurkat cell RNA spiked in. The sequencing input was naive CD8+ T cells from blood, with Jurkat cell RNA spiked in. Subset specified: FACS-sorted CD8+CD4-CCR7+CD45RA+ naive T cells. CDR3 DNA sequence: TGTGCCAGCAGGGGAGTCGGGGAGCTGTTTTTT. Protein product: CASRGVGELFF.